The entry below describes one TCR beta chain. Its antigen is still unknown. Germline assignment: CDR1 SGHRS and CDR2 YFSETQ. The CDR3 covers 18 residues. V shed 0 bases and J 3 bases; nucleotides not matched to a gene: 12. The sample belongs to a study of OX40 agonist ivuxolimab in advanced cancers. On the study more broadly: All patients had ivuxolimab intravenously every 2 weeks at 0.01 to 10 mg/kg. General study results and limits: Both blood CD4+ and CD8+ T cells showed clonal growth by week 6 at 0.1 to 3.0 mg/kg.

Only in-frame clones appear in the TCRdb table, and some are missing; sequencing was by immunoSEQ multiplex PCR. The data contain 98,000 or so clones, approximately 93% of them seen just once; the ten biggest clones take up more than 0.15%. The clonotype originates from an adult with an advanced solid tumor such as melanoma, head and neck, liver or kidney cancer. The chain links TRBV5-1 to TRBJ2-5, with 9 bases lining up with TRBD2. Sample: CD4+ or CD8+ T cells sorted from blood, taken in a trial of the OX40 agonist ivuxolimab. CDR3 protein: CASSLGRGGLALEETQYF. CDR3 nucleotide sequence: TGCGCCAGCAGCTTGGGGCGCGGGGGACTAGCTTTGGAAGAGACCCAGTACTTC.